This TCR beta chain was sequenced for a study of cytotoxic CD8 clonotypes in ibrutinib-treated CLL. Overall study: After treatment lasting a median approximately eleven months, range 6 to 36, response samples were collected.

This CDR3 contains 15 residues. With 8 bases removed from V and 0 bases from J, the gap between germline ends came to 14 bases. Germline CDR1 and CDR2: MNHEY and SVGAGI. Profiling relied on immunoSEQ multiplex PCR, and the TCRdb table lists in-frame clones only, not all of them. The table has over 120,000 clones, 65% to 85% seen once; the top ten hold about 7.4%. V usage is TRBV6-5 and J usage is TRBJ1-3; no reliable D call. This specimen consisted of PBMCs, obtained after 36 months of ibrutinib treatment. This receptor was obtained from a human donor with chronic lymphocytic leukemia. The CDR3, as DNA: TGTGCCAGCCAGCCGACTGATTTCTCTGGAAACACCATATATTTT. Its protein product is CASQPTDFSGNTIYF.